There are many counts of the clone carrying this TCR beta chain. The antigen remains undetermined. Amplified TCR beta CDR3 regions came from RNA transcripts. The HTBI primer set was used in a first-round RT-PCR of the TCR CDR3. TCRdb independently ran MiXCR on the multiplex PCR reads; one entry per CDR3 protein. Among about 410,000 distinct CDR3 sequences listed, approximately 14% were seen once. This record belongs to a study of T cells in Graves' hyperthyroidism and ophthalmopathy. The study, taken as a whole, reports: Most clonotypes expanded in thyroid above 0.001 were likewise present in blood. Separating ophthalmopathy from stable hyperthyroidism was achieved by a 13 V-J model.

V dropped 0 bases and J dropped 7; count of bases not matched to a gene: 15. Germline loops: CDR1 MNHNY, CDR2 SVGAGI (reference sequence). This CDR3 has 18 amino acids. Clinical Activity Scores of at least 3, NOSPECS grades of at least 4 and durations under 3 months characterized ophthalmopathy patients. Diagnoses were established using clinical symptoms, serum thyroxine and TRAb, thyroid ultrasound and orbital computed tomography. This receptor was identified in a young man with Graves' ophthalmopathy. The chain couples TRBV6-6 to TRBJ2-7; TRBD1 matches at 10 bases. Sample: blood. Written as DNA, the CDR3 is TGTGCCAGCAGTTACTCGGGGCCGACAGGGGGCCTGGGGTGGGAGCAGTACTTC. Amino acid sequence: CASSYSGPTGGLGWEQYF.